The 23 T cell receptor beta chains below come from one sample, sequenced in a study of technical replicates of blood from a handful of donors (dated by TCRdb to between 2016 and 2019). Libraries were prepared through the immunoSEQ multiplex PCR assay. TCRdb holds this immuneACCESS table with in-frame rearrangements only. Some clones are missing; in checked studies, unresolved V genes explain under half, and the rest has no known cause. In all, the sample holds about 79,000 clones, and 90% to 95% of those were seen once. The top ten hold approximately 0.25% of the sample. Sequenced sample: T cells isolated from PBMCs. The source of these receptors is a human donor in good health.

J is TRBJ1-2 and V is TRBV28; D is undetermined. The CDR3 runs 12 residues. Germline V gives CDR1 MDHEN, CDR2 SYDVKM. Between the trimmed V and J ends, which lost 7 bases and 5 bases, there was a span of 11 bases. DNA for the CDR3: TGTGCCAGCAACCCTCAGGATTATGGCTACACCTTC. Translation gives CASNPQDYGYTF.

This chain uses TRBV9 with TRBJ1-1, with 7 bases identical to TRBD1. The CDR3 length is 14 residues. V shed 3 bases and J 5 bases; nucleotides not matched to a gene: 7. Per germline, CDR1 SGDLS and CDR2 YYNGEE. The CDR3 nucleotides read TGTGCCAGCAGCGCTCACAACAGGGGTACTGAAGCTTTCTTT. The encoded protein is CASSAHNRGTEAFF.

V gene TRBV2 combines with J gene TRBJ2-7; 12 nucleotides line up with TRBD2. This CDR3 spans 16 amino acids. Germline values: CDR1 SNHLY, CDR2 FYNNEI. The V segment lost 6 bases and the J segment 0 bases; nucleotides outside the gene matches: 6. CDR3: CASSFTSGGPSYEQYF. CDR3 coding DNA: TGTGCCAGCAGCTTTACTAGCGGGGGGCCCTCCTACGAGCAGTACTTC.

J is TRBJ1-1 and V is TRBV6-1; 7 nucleotides align to TRBD1. Germline assignment: CDR1 MNHNS and CDR2 SASEGT. This CDR3 has 14 residues. The trim removed 5 bases at V and 5 bases at J, leaving 8 bases unmatched. The CDR3 DNA follows: TGTGCCAGCAGTACAGGGGACCCCACGACTGAAGCTTTCTTT. Its protein product is CASSTGDPTTEAFF.

V is TRBV5-1 and J is TRBJ2-7; 8 nucleotides line up with TRBD1. The CDR3 is 16 amino acids. Trimming removed 0 bases from V and 2 bases from J; junction bases left unmatched: 7. Germline CDR1 reads SGHRS; CDR2 reads YFSETQ. The CDR3 region is CASSLGADRGAYEQYF. In nucleotides, the CDR3 is TGCGCCAGCAGCTTGGGCGCCGACAGGGGAGCCTACGAGCAGTACTTC.

V usage is TRBV28 and J usage is TRBJ1-1, with D possibly TRBD1 on 5 matching bases. V was trimmed by 4 bases and J by 5 bases, leaving 11 bases between them. Per germline, CDR1 MDHEN and CDR2 SYDVKM. The length of the CDR3 is 13 residues. In nucleotides, the CDR3 is TGTGCCAGCAGTTCGCCGGGGGGGACTGAAGCTTTCTTT. It translates to CASSSPGGTEAFF.

This clone was observed a handful of times. V and J are TRBV19 and TRBJ1-5; possibly TRBD1 for D (6 bases). The CDR3 is made up of 15 amino acids. The V gene lost 6 bases and the J gene lost 0 bases, with 12 bases spanning the gap. CDR1 LNHDA and CDR2 SQIVND come from the germline V gene (reference sequence). As DNA, the CDR3 is TGTGCCAGTAGCTACGGACAGCTTAGCAATCAGCCCCAGCATTTT. Protein: CASSYGQLSNQPQHF.

This clone has only one observation. V gene TRBV6-1 combines with J gene TRBJ1-5; 11 bases match TRBD1. The CDR3 is 15 residues long. Trimming removed 7 bases from V and 7 bases from J; junction bases left unmatched: 9. The germline CDR1 and CDR2 sequences are MNHNS and SASEGT. The CDR3 nucleotides are TGTGCCAGCACTTCGGACAGGGGGCGCCGACAGCCCCAGCATTTT. Translation: CASTSDRGRRQPQHF.

This rearrangement joins TRBV27 to TRBJ2-6; TRBD1 matches 7 bases. There are 18 residues in the CDR3. V was clipped by 1 base and J by 0 bases; unmatched bases: 6. Germline lookup yields CDR1 MNHEY and CDR2 SMNVEV (reference sequence). In DNA form, the CDR3 reads TGTGCCAGCAGTTTATTTACAGGGGCGTACTCTGGGGCCAACGTCCTGACTTTC. This encodes CASSLFTGAYSGANVLTF.

The chain links TRBV5-1 to TRBJ2-7; perhaps TRBD1 as D (6 bases). Germline CDR1 and CDR2: SGHRS and YFSETQ. V gave up 6 bases and J gave up 4 bases, with 14 bases separating them. The CDR3 contains 13 residues. The CDR3 DNA is TGCGCCAGCACAGCGGACAGCGCTTACGAGCAGTACTTC. Protein product: CASTADSAYEQYF.

The J gene is TRBJ2-1, the V gene TRBV29-1; 8 nucleotides align to TRBD2. Trimming took 4 bases from V and 10 from J; bases not matched to a gene: 6. In germline, CDR1 is SQVTM, CDR2 ANQGSEA. This CDR3 region has 12 residues. In DNA, the CDR3 is TGCAGCGTTGGGTGGACTAGCACAGAGCAGTTCTTC. Amino acids: CSVGWTSTEQFF.

This chain connects TRBV27 to TRBJ2-4, with 8 bases identical to TRBD1. The CDR3 has 14 amino acids. CDR1 MNHEY and CDR2 SMNVEV come from the germline V gene (reference sequence). Losses at the gene ends were 3 bases for V and 7 bases for J; bases not matched to a gene: 5. The CDR3 reads CASSFDRGMNIQYF. The CDR3 DNA reads TGTGCCAGCAGTTTTGACAGGGGAATGAACATTCAGTACTTC.

The chain combines TRBV19 with TRBJ1-1; a possible D gene is TRBD1 (6 bases). The V and J ends lost 4 bases and 8 bases respectively, with 11 bases between them. CDR1 is LNHDA and CDR2 is SQIVND in the germline V gene (reference sequence). The CDR3 has 12 residues. CDR3 loop: CASSSGGDEAFF. The CDR3 DNA sequence: TGTGCCAGTAGTAGCGGGGGCGACGAAGCTTTCTTT.

The rearrangement uses TRBV7-9 and TRBJ1-6; 8 bases fit TRBD1. The CDR3 totals 14 residues. V shed 5 bases and J 7 bases; nucleotides not matched to a gene: 4. The V gene's germline CDR1 is SEHNR and CDR2 FQNEAQ (reference sequence). The CDR3, as DNA: TGTGCCAGCAGCCGACAGGGGCAGAATTCACCCCTCCACTTT. Residues: CASSRQGQNSPLHF.

This clone was detected once. The chain carries TRBV6-5 and TRBJ2-7, with 9 bases aligning to TRBD2. With 6 bases clipped from V and 3 bases from J, the junction kept 9 bases outside the gene matches. Germline CDR1 is MNHEY and CDR2 is SVGAGI. CDR3 length equals 15 residues. The CDR3 coding sequence is TGTGCCAGCAGCCCTCGGAGCGGGAGGTACTACGAGCAGTACTTC. It is translated as CASSPRSGRYYEQYF.

The gene calls are TRBV28 and TRBJ2-1; D gene unclear. The germline V and J ends were trimmed by 5 bases and 1 base, with 15 bases remaining between them. Germline V gene lookup returns CDR1 MDHEN and CDR2 SYDVKM. This CDR3 is 16 amino acids long. For the CDR3, the DNA is TGTGCCAGCAGTCCGAGTTGGCGGCGGTCCTACAATGAGCAGTTCTTC. This translates into CASSPSWRRSYNEQFF.

In its sample, this clone was seen once. The chain links TRBV11-3 to TRBJ2-2; no reliable D call. The V end was cut by 2 bases, the J end by 2 bases, with 9 bases between. The CDR3 runs 15 residues. CDR1 and CDR2 (germline): SGHNT, YENEEA. The CDR3 DNA follows: TGTGCCAGCAGCTTAATGTCACAAAACACCGGGGAGCTGTTTTTT. This encodes CASSLMSQNTGELFF.

The chain employs TRBV4-1 and TRBJ1-3; D is ambiguous. The CDR3 is made up of 13 amino acids. Looked up from germline, CDR1 is MGHRA and CDR2 is YSYEKL. V lost 5 bases to trimming and J lost 5 bases, with 10 bases between them. The CDR3 nucleotides are TGCGCCAGCAGCTACGACACGAGAAACACCATATATTTT. It specifies CASSYDTRNTIYF.

This clone appeared once. The chain links TRBV11-2 to TRBJ1-4; 9 bases match TRBD1. CDR3 size: 13 residues. Trimming took 6 bases from V and 8 from J; bases not matched to a gene: 4. In germline, CDR1 is SGHAT, CDR2 FQNNGV. This CDR3 is CASRKDRGEKLFF. For the CDR3, the DNA is TGTGCCAGCAGAAAGGACAGGGGCGAAAAACTGTTTTTT. The entire variable domain, with the rest obtained from reference TRBV11-2 and TRBJ1-4, is as follows: EAGVAQSPRYKIIEKRQSVAFWCNPISGHATLYWYQQILGQGPKLLIQFQNNGVVDDSQLPKDRFSAERLKGVDSTLKIQPAKLEDSAVYLCASRKDRGEKLFFGSGTQLSVL.

The chain joins TRBV15 to TRBJ2-7, with TRBD2 matching 10 bases. The V and J ends lost 7 bases and 3 bases, in that order; junction bases with no gene match: 9. The CDR3 totals 15 residues. The V gene's germline CDR1 is LNHNV and CDR2 YYDKDF (reference sequence). The CDR3 DNA follows: TGTGCCACCACCGGGGGGACTAGCGAGAGCTACGAGCAGTACTTC. Its translation: CATTGGTSESYEQYF.

This chain connects TRBV11-1 to TRBJ1-1; no clear D gene. V lost 1 base and J lost 3, with 6 bases in between. CDR1 is SGHAT, CDR2 FQDESV, per germline (reference sequence). CDR3 size: 13 residues. CDR3 nucleotide sequence: TGTGCCAGCAGCTTAGACAGATACACTGAAGCTTTCTTT. Its translation is CASSLDRYTEAFF.

The genes are TRBV6-5 and TRBJ2-2; D remains ambiguous. This CDR3 is built from 13 residues. Deletions cut 6 bases from V and 6 bases from J, with 11 bases between. The germline CDR1 and CDR2 sequences are MNHEY and SVGAGI. The CDR3 DNA reads as TGTGCCAGCAGCCAATTGCGTTCCGGGGAGCTGTTTTTT. It is translated as CASSQLRSGELFF.

This chain joins TRBV5-1 and TRBJ2-3, with 8 bases that match TRBD1. The CDR3 loop spans 16 amino acids. Germline V CDR1 and CDR2: SGHRS, YFSETQ. The V segment lost 3 bases and the J segment 2 bases; nucleotides outside the gene matches: 8. CDR3: CASSSPQDRATDTQYF. The CDR3 nucleotides read TGCGCCAGCAGCTCACCCCAGGACAGGGCCACAGATACGCAGTATTTT.